The source of this T cell receptor beta chain is a study of OX40 agonist ivuxolimab in advanced cancers. For context, the study as a whole: Ivuxolimab, which targeted the costimulatory receptor OX40 (CD134), was an agonistic, fully human IgG2 monoclonal antibody. The purpose of peripheral TCRbeta sequencing was to test whether ivuxolimab changed TCR sequence diversity and led to clonal T-cell expansion. Partial responses were achieved by three dose-escalation patients, of whom one had hepatocellular carcinoma and two had cutaneous melanoma. Intravenous ivuxolimab was administered to patients every 2 weeks at six dose levels: 0.01, 0.1, 0.3, 1.5, 3 and 10 mg/kg. The paper describes the monotherapy dose-escalation part (N ≈ 51 patients) of the phase I trial of ivuxolimab. The dose-escalation cohort was about 86% male with a mean age of approximately 60 years, ranging from roughly 20 to 80. Of the 50 to 55 dose-escalation patients, hepatocellular carcinoma was present in approximately 20, melanoma in around 15, renal cell carcinoma in 9 and head and neck cancer in 9. Prior anti-PD-1, anti-PD-L1 or anti-CTLA-4 therapy was permitted, and checkpoint inhibitors had been received by less than 45% of dose-escalation patients.

For this clone: Its antigen target is currently unknown. It has no much larger one-base neighbor in the sample; base qualities were not kept.

The trial excluded patients who had a history of autoimmune disease or who were on systemic immunosuppression. Peripheral blood for TCR sequencing was drawn from every dose cohort at baseline, at cycle 4 day 1 and at cycle 7 day 1. The samples were drawn from a first-in-human, open-label, multicenter phase I dose-escalation trial of ivuxolimab. Adults with locally advanced or metastatic melanoma, renal cell, hepatocellular, or head and neck squamous cell carcinoma were enrolled in the trial. Before TCR sequencing, CD4+ T cells and CD8+ T cells from peripheral blood were sorted into separate populations. To sequence the TCRbeta CDR3 region, genomic DNA was isolated from the sorted cells. TCRbeta CDR3 regions were sequenced using the immunoSEQ Assay. Entries here come from immuneACCESS through TCRdb and include only in-frame sequences with V and J called. Some clones fail to appear in such tables; in the studies checked, an unresolved V gene covers under half of the shortfall, and the cause of the remainder is unknown. Counted in this sample were some 68,000 clones; 85% to 90% of them appeared once. The ten largest clones represent 4% of the sample.

General conclusions and limits of the study: Low levels of normalized T-cell clonal expansion were also seen in some patients who did not respond. In partial responders in the 0.1-3.0 mg/kg groups, normalized peripheral clonal expansion was found to be among the lowest, especially among CD8+ T cells. After ivuxolimab, more expanded clones were found on average in CD8+ T cells than in CD4+ T cells. The antigen specificity of the peripheral T cells that underwent clonal expansion was not determined. At doses from 0.1 to 3.0 mg/kg, clonal expansion was seen in both CD4+ and CD8+ blood T cells between baseline and week 6.

The germline V and J ends show losses of 5 bases and 2 bases respectively, and no gene match explains 8 bases of the junction. In the germline V gene (reference sequence), CDR1 corresponds to GTSNPN and CDR2 to SVGIG. Including the terminal cysteine and phenylalanine, the CDR3 comprises 14 residues. Just CDR3 DNA is preserved here, 42 bases in frame from base 1. Specimen: CD4+ or CD8+ T cells sorted from blood, collected in a trial of the OX40 agonist ivuxolimab. This sequence originates from an adult with an advanced solid tumor such as melanoma, head and neck, liver or kidney cancer. The chain is made from TRBV30 and TRBJ2-7, with TRBD2 identical over 8 junction bases. The DNA sequence is as follows: TGTGCCTGGCGACGGACTAGCCCTCCCTACGAGCAGTACTTC. It specifies CAWRRTSPPYEQYF. The entire variable domain, with the stretches around the CDR3 drawn from the reference TRBV30 and TRBJ2-7 proteins, is SQTIHQWPATLVQPVGSPLSLECTVEGTSNPNLYWYRQAAGRGLQLLFYSVGIGQISSEVPQNLSASRPQDRQFILSSKKLLLSDSGFYLCAWRRTSPPYEQYFGPGTRLTVT.